A selection of T cell receptor beta chains follows, all from one sample in a study of cytomegalovirus exposure and HLA in healthy donors. Produced via immunoSEQ multiplex PCR; TCRdb's table is partial and in-frame only. The repertoire holds 100,000 to 120,000 clones, with about three quarters as singletons. The specimen sequenced was PBMCs. These receptors were collected from a woman aged 25 to 39 in good health and CMV-seronegative. CDR3s include the opening cysteine and the closing phenylalanine or tryptophan. A D gene is named only where the DNA matches it firmly. Where a row states a size, it is once, few, many or the class of an expanded clone; other rows omit it.

>TRBJ1-2|TRBV28|once|TRBD1
CASSPGQGYYGYTF
TGTGCCAGCAGTCCGGGACAGGGGTACTATGGCTACACCTTC
>TRBJ2-7|TRBV19|.|.
CATSGAAYEQYF
TGTGCCACCTCTGGGGCCGCCTACGAGCAGTACTTC
>TRBJ2-2|TRBV25-1|.|TRBD1
CASSVQGVTGELFF
TGTGCCAGCAGTGTGCAGGGGGTAACCGGGGAGCTGTTTTTT
>TRBJ2-3|TRBV29-1|once|TRBD2
CSVGLAGVTDTQYF
TGCAGCGTCGGACTAGCGGGGGTCACAGATACGCAGTATTTT
>TRBJ2-1|TRBV4-1|.|TRBD1
CASSQAWDSSYNEQFF
TGCGCCAGCAGCCAAGCGTGGGACAGCTCCTACAATGAGCAGTTCTTC
>TRBJ2-1|TRBV7-6|few|.
CASSLALSGLRYNEQFF
TGTGCCAGCAGCTTAGCGTTATCCGGACTCCGATACAATGAGCAGTTCTTC
>TRBJ2-2|TRBV11-3|once|TRBD1
CASSLSKWDRGGGELFF
TGTGCCAGCAGCCTGTCCAAGTGGGACAGGGGAGGCGGGGAGCTGTTTTTT
>TRBJ1-5|TRBV7-8|.|.
CASSLASGNQPQHF
TGTGCCAGCAGCTTAGCTTCGGGTAATCAGCCCCAGCATTTT
>TRBJ1-1|TRBV28|.|TRBD1
CASSLPTGGLAFF
TGTGCCAGCAGTCTACCAACAGGGGGCCTCGCTTTCTTT
>TRBJ1-2|TRBV7-9|once|TRBD1
CASSPGQGGGYTF
TGTGCCAGCAGCCCCGGACAGGGGGGCGGCTACACCTTC
>TRBJ2-1|TRBV13|.|.
CASTAGESSYNEQFF
TGTGCCAGCACTGCGGGCGAGAGCTCCTACAATGAGCAGTTCTTC
>TRBJ1-5|TRBV28|once|.
CASSGGSRSNQPQHF
TGTGCCAGCAGTGGCGGTTCGAGGAGCAATCAGCCCCAGCATTTT
>TRBJ1-4|TRBV20-1|.|.
CSAYKNEKLFF
TGCAGTGCTTACAAGAATGAAAAACTGTTTTTT
>TRBJ2-1|TRBV5-8|.|TRBD2
CASSRGLAQIKQFF
TGTGCCAGCAGCAGGGGACTAGCGCAAATTAAGCAGTTCTTC
>TRBJ1-1|TRBV28|.|.
CASSLMGGRGGTEAFF
TGTGCCAGCAGTTTGATGGGGGGGAGGGGGGGGACTGAAGCTTTCTTT
>TRBJ2-7|TRBV7-2|.|.
CASSLGGRYEQYF
TGTGCCAGCAGCCTGGGGGGGCGCTACGAGCAGTACTTC
>TRBJ2-1|TRBV7-9|.|TRBD2
CACQRDSGYNEQFF
TGTGCCTGTCAGCGGGACTCTGGTTACAATGAGCAGTTCTTC
>TRBJ2-2|TRBV5-4|.|.
CASSLVAGELFF
TGTGCCAGCAGCTTGGTCGCCGGGGAGCTGTTTTTT
>TRBJ2-2|TRBV5-1|.|TRBD1
CASSPGQGRTGELFF
TGCGCCAGCAGCCCGGGACAGGGGAGGACCGGGGAGCTGTTTTTT
>TRBJ2-1|TRBV5-4|.|TRBD2
CASSPGLAGVGNEQFF
TGTGCCAGCAGCCCCGGGCTAGCGGGAGTTGGTAATGAGCAGTTCTTC
>TRBJ1-5|TRBV15|.|.
CATRGGAGVSNQPQHF
TGTGCCACCAGGGGGGGGGCAGGGGTAAGCAATCAGCCCCAGCATTTT
>TRBJ2-7|TRBV15|once|.
CATSSLTGSEQYF
TGTGCCACCAGCAGCTTAACGGGGAGTGAGCAGTACTTC
>TRBJ2-7|TRBV6-1|.|.
CAARGRGPEMYEQYF
TGTGCCGCCAGGGGCAGGGGTCCTGAGATGTACGAGCAGTACTTC
>TRBJ1-2|TRBV6-5|.|TRBD1
CASQGGTGYGYTF
TGTGCCAGCCAGGGGGGGACAGGCTATGGCTACACCTTC
>TRBJ2-3|TRBV9|.|TRBD2
CASSPHPSGRADTQYF
TGTGCCAGCAGCCCGCACCCTAGCGGGAGGGCAGATACGCAGTATTTT